The 8 T cell receptor beta chains in this list originate from one sample, sequenced in a study of cytomegalovirus exposure and HLA in healthy donors. PCR was performed using 60 Vbeta and 13 Jbeta primers. Profiled with immunoSEQ multiplex PCR; TCRdb holds only in-frame clones, not every one. The sample records 160,000 or so clones, approximately 75% being singletons. The sequenced sample consisted of PBMCs. These receptors were obtained from a man over 45 in good health and CMV-seropositive.

The chain carries TRBV10-3 and TRBJ2-2; D call uncertain. CDR3 size: 14 residues. Between the trimmed V and J ends, which lost 1 base and 4 bases, there was a span of 7 bases. CDR1 ENHRY and CDR2 SYGVKD come from the germline V gene. The CDR3 spells CAISEYAATGELFF. CDR3 DNA sequence: TGTGCCATCAGTGAGTATGCGGCCACCGGGGAGCTGTTTTTT.

The chain joins TRBV29-1 to TRBJ1-1; TRBD1 aligns across 10 bases. The germline V gene encodes CDR1 SQVTM and CDR2 ANQGSEA. J lost 0 bases, V lost 6 bases, and 16 bases had no gene match. The length of the CDR3 is 18 residues. The CDR3: CSVIGYRDRGRMNTEAFF. The CDR3 bases are TGCAGCGTCATAGGCTACCGGGACAGGGGACGCATGAACACTGAAGCTTTCTTT.

The chain couples TRBV11-2 to TRBJ2-5; TRBD2 matches at 9 bases. The CDR3 length is 15 residues. J was trimmed by 5 bases and V by 1 base; bases with no gene match: 5. Per germline, CDR1 SGHAT and CDR2 FQNNGV. CDR3 residues: CASSLVLAGEETQYF. The CDR3 DNA follows: TGTGCCAGCAGCTTAGTATTAGCGGGGGAGGAGACCCAGTACTTC.

The chain combines TRBV6-5 with TRBJ2-7; 10 bases are shared with TRBD1. Germline V CDR1 and CDR2: MNHEY, SVGAGI. This CDR3 has 14 residues. The V gene end was trimmed by 4 bases and the J gene end by 3 bases; junction bases not matched to a gene: 3. The CDR3 DNA sequence: TGTGCCAGCAGTTCCGGGACAGGGGTCTACGAGCAGTACTTC. It codes for CASSSGTGVYEQYF.

This chain joins TRBV23-1 and TRBJ2-2; TRBD1 matches at 10 bases. TRBV23-1 is placed among ORFs of uncertain function. The CDR3 is 17 residues long. With 3 bases clipped from V and 5 bases from J, the junction kept 9 bases outside the gene matches. CDR3 in amino acids: CASSQNCTGQGTGELFF. As DNA, the CDR3 is TGCGCCAGCAGTCAGAACTGTACGGGACAGGGGACCGGGGAGCTGTTTTTT.

This clone appeared a few times. The rearrangement joins TRBV28 to TRBJ1-3; 7 bases match TRBD1. The CDR3 has 16 residues. In germline, CDR1 is MDHEN, CDR2 SYDVKM. The ends lost 5 bases at V and 0 bases at J; junction bases unmatched: 7. CDR3 DNA: TGTGCCAGCAGTGGGGACAGCTCGAACTCTGGAAACACCATATATTTT. Translated, it gives CASSGDSSNSGNTIYF.

The DNA of the CDR3 is TGCGCCAGCAGCCGGGAGGATGACACAGATACGCAGTATTTT. This gives the protein CASSREDDTDTQYF. V and J are TRBV4-1 and TRBJ2-3; D perhaps matches TRBD2 (6 bases). The germline gives CDR1 MGHRA, CDR2 YSYEKL. The CDR3 has 14 amino acids. V shed 4 bases and J shed 2 bases, with 10 bases lying between them.

There are a few counts of this clone. As DNA, the CDR3 is TGTGCCAGCAGATTGGGACAGGCTAATGAAAAACTGTTTTTT. Amino acid sequence: CASRLGQANEKLFF. V is TRBV7-9 and J is TRBJ1-4; 8 nucleotides align to TRBD1. There are 14 residues in the CDR3. Trimming cost V 6 bases and J 3 bases; bases outside gene matches: 3. CDR1 is SEHNR, CDR2 FQNEAQ, per germline (reference sequence).